The rows below give T cell receptor beta chains drawn from one sample of a study of blood T cell repertoires in COVID-19. The table came from immunoSEQ multiplex PCR; TCRdb's copy has only in-frame clones and leaves some out. Of about 35,000 clones listed, 85% to 90% are singletons. Material for sequencing was peripheral blood. The receptors were gathered from a man between 60 and 75 years old with active or convalescent COVID-19. Both conserved end residues are part of each CDR3. Each record gives: clone size, J gene, V gene, CDR3 protein. Clone sizes are given selectively: once, few, many, or a class where the clone is expanded.

abundance: NA
j_gene: TRBJ1-6
v_gene: TRBV3-1/TRBV3-2
CDR3aa: CASSHAQGGDSPLHF

abundance: NA
j_gene: TRBJ2-2
v_gene: TRBV5-4
CDR3aa: CASSSAGGTGELFF

abundance: NA
j_gene: TRBJ1-3
v_gene: TRBV20-1
CDR3aa: CSASDPRGGNTIYF

abundance: once
j_gene: TRBJ2-1
v_gene: TRBV27
CDR3aa: CASSLTSGSGNEQFF

abundance: NA
j_gene: TRBJ1-1
v_gene: TRBV19
CDR3aa: CASSWGSSATEAFF

abundance: few
j_gene: TRBJ2-1
v_gene: TRBV19
CDR3aa: CASRTAINYNEQFF

abundance: NA
j_gene: TRBJ1-4
v_gene: TRBV3-1/TRBV3-2
CDR3aa: CASSQDPGGVLGKLFF

abundance: few
j_gene: TRBJ1-1
v_gene: TRBV18
CDR3aa: CASSPSGRSNTEAFF

abundance: NA
j_gene: TRBJ1-2
v_gene: TRBV19
CDR3aa: CASSPQGNYGYTF

abundance: NA
j_gene: TRBJ1-5
v_gene: TRBV4-3
CDR3aa: CASSQDLGTGNQPQHF

abundance: NA
j_gene: TRBJ2-2
v_gene: TRBV4-2
CDR3aa: CASSRGDGLNTGELFF

abundance: NA
j_gene: TRBJ2-5
v_gene: TRBV6-5
CDR3aa: CASSQGLAGIQYF

abundance: few
j_gene: TRBJ1-6
v_gene: TRBV7-9
CDR3aa: CASSQGAYNSPLHF

abundance: few
j_gene: TRBJ2-2
v_gene: TRBV30
CDR3aa: CAWSVGFTGENTGELFF